This T cell receptor beta chain was observed in a study of CD8 T cells in Susac syndrome. Purification of the CD8+ and CD4+ T cells relied on negative isolation, and TEMRA cells underwent FACS enrichment. The germline CDR1 and CDR2 sequences are SGHNT and YENEEA. The CDR3 runs to 16 residues. V was shortened by 4 bases and J by 0 bases, with 13 bases between the two germline ends. After extraction with the RNeasy kit, roughly 0.5 to 1 ug of the RNA was reverse transcribed using random hexamers. One entry per CDR3 protein, called by TCRdb with MiXCR from the immunoSEQ multiplex PCR reads. The sample consists of roughly 200,000 distinct CDR3 sequences, approximately 96% of them appearing once.

The sample was CD4+ T cells from PBMCs. The TCR originated in a human donor with multiple sclerosis. This rearrangement joins TRBV11-3 to TRBJ2-4; D possibly corresponds to TRBD1 (6 bases). The CDR3 region has the DNA TGTGCCAGCAGCTACGGACAGAGCCTAGCCAAAAACATTCAGTACTTC. This gives the protein CASSYGQSLAKNIQYF. The whole variable domain, filled in from reference TRBV11-3 and TRBJ2-4, reads EAGVVQSPRYKIIEKKQPVAFWCNPISGHNTLYWYLQNLGQGPELLIRYENEEAVDDSQLPKDRFSAERLKGVDSTLKIQPAELGDSAVYLCASSYGQSLAKNIQYFGAGTRLSVL.